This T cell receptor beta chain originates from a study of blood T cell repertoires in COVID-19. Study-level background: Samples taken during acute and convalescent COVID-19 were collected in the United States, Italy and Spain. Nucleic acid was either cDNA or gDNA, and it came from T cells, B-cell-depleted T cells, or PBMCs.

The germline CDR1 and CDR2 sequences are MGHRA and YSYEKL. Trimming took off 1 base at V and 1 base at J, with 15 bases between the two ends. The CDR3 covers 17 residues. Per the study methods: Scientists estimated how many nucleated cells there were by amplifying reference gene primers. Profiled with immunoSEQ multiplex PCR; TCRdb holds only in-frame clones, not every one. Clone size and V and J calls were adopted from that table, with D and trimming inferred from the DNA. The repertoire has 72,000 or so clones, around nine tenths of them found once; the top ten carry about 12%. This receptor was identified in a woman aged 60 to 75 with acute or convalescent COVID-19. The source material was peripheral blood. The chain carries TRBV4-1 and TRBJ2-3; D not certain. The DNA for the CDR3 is TGCGCCAGCAGCCAAGTGGCTAGAGCAGAGGGCACAGATACGCAGTATTTT. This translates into CASSQVARAEGTDTQYF.